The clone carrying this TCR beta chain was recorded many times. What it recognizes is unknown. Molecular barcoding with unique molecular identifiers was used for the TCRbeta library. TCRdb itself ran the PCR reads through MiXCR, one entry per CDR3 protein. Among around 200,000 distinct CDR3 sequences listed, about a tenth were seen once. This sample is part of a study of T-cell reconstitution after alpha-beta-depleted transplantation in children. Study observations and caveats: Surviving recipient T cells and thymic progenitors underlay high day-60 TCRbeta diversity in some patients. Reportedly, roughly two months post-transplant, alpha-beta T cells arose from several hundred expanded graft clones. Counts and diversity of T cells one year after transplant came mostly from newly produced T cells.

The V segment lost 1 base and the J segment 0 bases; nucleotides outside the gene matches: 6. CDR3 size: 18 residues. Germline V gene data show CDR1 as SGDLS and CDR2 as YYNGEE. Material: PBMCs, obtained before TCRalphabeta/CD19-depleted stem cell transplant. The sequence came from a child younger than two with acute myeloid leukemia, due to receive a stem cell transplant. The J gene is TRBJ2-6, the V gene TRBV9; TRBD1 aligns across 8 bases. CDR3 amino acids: CASSVQTGVSSGANVLTF. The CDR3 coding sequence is TGTGCCAGCAGCGTACAGACAGGGGTTAGCTCTGGGGCCAACGTCCTGACTTTC.